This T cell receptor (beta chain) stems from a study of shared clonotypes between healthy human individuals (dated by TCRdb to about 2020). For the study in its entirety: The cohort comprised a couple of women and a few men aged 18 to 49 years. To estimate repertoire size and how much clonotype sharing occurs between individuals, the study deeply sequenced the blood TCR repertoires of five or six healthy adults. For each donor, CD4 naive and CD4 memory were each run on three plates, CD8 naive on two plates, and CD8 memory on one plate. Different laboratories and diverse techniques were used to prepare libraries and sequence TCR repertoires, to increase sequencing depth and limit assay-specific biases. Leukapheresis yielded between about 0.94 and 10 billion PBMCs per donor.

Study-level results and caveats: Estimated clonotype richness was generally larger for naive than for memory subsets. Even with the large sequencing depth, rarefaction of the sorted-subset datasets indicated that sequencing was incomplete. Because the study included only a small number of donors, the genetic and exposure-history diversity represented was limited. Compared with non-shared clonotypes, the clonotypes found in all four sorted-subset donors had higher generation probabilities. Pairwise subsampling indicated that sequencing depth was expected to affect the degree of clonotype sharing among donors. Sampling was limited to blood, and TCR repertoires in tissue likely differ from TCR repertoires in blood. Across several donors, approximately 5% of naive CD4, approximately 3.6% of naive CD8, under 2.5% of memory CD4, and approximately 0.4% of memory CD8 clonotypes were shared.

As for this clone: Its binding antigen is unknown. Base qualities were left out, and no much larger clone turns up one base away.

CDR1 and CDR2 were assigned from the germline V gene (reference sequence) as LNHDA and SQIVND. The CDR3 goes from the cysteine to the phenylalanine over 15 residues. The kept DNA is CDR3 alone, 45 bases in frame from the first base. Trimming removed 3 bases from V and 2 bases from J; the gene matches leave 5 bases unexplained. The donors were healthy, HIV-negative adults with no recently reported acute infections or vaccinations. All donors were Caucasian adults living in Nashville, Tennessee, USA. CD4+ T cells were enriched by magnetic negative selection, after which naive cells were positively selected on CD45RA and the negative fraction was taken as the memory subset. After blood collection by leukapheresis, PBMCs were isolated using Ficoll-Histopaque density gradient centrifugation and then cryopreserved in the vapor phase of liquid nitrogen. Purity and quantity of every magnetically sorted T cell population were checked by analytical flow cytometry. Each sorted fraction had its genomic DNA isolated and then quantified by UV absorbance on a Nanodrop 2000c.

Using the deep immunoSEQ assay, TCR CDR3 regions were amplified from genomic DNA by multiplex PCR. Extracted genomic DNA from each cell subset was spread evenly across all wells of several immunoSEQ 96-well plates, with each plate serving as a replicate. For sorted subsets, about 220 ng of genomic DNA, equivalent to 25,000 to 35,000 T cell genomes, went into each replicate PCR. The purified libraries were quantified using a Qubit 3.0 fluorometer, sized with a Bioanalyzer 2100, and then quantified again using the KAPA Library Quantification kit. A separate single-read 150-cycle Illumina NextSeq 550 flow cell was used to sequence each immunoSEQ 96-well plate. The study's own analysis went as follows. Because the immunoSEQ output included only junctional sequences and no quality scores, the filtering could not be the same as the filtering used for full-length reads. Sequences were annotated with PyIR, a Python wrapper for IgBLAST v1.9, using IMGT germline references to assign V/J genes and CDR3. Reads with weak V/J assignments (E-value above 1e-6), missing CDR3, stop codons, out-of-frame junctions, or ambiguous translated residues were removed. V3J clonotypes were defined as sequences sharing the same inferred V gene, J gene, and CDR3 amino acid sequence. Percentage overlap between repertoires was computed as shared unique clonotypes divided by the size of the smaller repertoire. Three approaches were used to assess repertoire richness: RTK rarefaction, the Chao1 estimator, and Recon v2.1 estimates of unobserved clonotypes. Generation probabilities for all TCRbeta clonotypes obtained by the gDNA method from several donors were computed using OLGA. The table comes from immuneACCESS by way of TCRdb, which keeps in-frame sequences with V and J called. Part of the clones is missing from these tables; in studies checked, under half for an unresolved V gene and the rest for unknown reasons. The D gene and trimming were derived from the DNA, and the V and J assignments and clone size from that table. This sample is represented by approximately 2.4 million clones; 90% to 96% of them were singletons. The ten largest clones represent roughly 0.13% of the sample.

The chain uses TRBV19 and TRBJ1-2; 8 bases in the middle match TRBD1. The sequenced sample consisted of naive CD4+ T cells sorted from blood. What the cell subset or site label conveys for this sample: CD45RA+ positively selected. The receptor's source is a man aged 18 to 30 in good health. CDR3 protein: CASSIQGAENYGYTF. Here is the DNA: TGTGCCAGTAGTATTCAGGGGGCGGAAAACTATGGCTACACCTTC.